This T cell receptor beta chain was identified in a study of T-cell reconstitution after alpha-beta-depleted transplantation in children. The study's findings and limits: Surviving recipient T cells and thymic progenitors accounted for the high day-60 TCRbeta diversity observed in some patients. Reports say that about two months after transplant, the alpha-beta T cells came out of several hundred graft clones that had expanded. Newly made T cells mostly supplied T-cell counts and diversity one year after transplant.

In the case of this clonotype: Its antigen is unknown.

The authors prepared the TCRbeta library with unique molecular identifiers. TCRdb passed the PCR reads through MiXCR, listing each CDR3 protein once. Among about 870,000 distinct CDR3 sequences listed, roughly 15% were seen once. The material was PBMCs, mostly from graft donor cells, obtained 360 days after TCRalphabeta/CD19-depleted stem cell transplant. This receptor was taken from a male patient between 5 and 17 years old who had a stem cell transplant for acute lymphoblastic leukemia, so the T cells may come from the graft donor.

The CDR3 DNA is TGTGCCAGCAGCTTAACAAGACTAGCGTCGGAGCAGTACTTC. Its translation is CASSLTRLASEQYF. The rearrangement joins TRBV7-3 to TRBJ2-7, with TRBD2 matching over 8 bases. The CDR3 is 14 residues long. The ends lost 0 bases at V and 7 bases at J; junction bases unmatched: 5. Germline V gene sequence: CDR1 SGHTA, CDR2 FQGTGA.